The 27 T cell receptor beta chains in this list originate from one sample, sequenced in a study of fetal regulatory T cell absence and autoimmunity. Here immunoSEQ multiplex PCR was the method, and the copy in TCRdb shows in-frame clones only, minus some. This sample has 45,000 to 50,000 clones, with 70% to 85% found just once. The sequenced sample was cord blood. Receptors were obtained from a newborn boy with IPEX syndrome.

This chain links TRBV7-2 with TRBJ1-2; D not resolved. CDR1 is SGHTA and CDR2 is FQGNSA in the germline V gene. V was pared by 5 bases and J by 4 bases, with 14 bases between. The CDR3 totals 14 residues. The DNA for the CDR3 is TGTGCCAGCAGCCCCGGGCCCGGCCCCTATGGCTACACCTTC. Translation gives CASSPGPGPYGYTF. The variable domain in full, completed from reference TRBV7-2 and TRBJ1-2, reads GAGVSQSPSNKVTEKGKDVELRCDPISGHTALYWYRQSLGQGLEFLIYFQGNSAPDKSGLPSDRFSAERTGGSVSTLTIQRTQQEDSAVYLCASSPGPGPYGYTFGSGTRLTVV.

The V call is TRBV5-4, the J call TRBJ1-2, with 7 nucleotides matching TRBD1. The CDR3 length is 19 residues. From germline, CDR1 is SGHNT and CDR2 YYREEE (reference sequence). V gave up 2 bases and J gave up 0 bases; unmatched junction bases: 16. The CDR3 loop is CASSFPEPDRWGPNYGYTF. The CDR3 region has the DNA TGTGCCAGCAGCTTCCCGGAACCGGACAGGTGGGGGCCTAACTATGGCTACACCTTC.

The CDR3 here is CASYGPLTANYGYTF. The CDR3 DNA reads TGTGCCAGCTATGGCCCACTGACAGCTAACTATGGCTACACCTTC. The chain joins TRBV18 to TRBJ1-2, with TRBD1 as a possible D gene (5 bases). This CDR3 comprises 15 residues. The V gene's germline CDR1 is KGHSH and CDR2 LQKENI. Trimming took 7 bases from V and 0 from J, leaving 15 bases between them.

This clone was detected a few times. V and J are TRBV19 and TRBJ1-6, with TRBD1 matching 7 bases. The CDR3 sequence is 16 residues long. The ends lost 5 bases at V and 7 bases at J; junction bases unmatched: 11. Per the germline V gene, CDR1 is LNHDA and CDR2 is SQIVND (reference sequence). The CDR3 DNA reads as TGTGCCAGTAGTTCTTTCGCCGGGACAGCAAATTCACCCCTCCACTTT. It is translated as CASSSFAGTANSPLHF.

This clone has only a few counts. This chain connects TRBV11-2 to TRBJ1-2; a weak D match, TRBD1 (6 bases). Germline V gene lookup returns CDR1 SGHAT and CDR2 FQNNGV. CDR3 length: 15 amino acids. The V gene lost 5 bases and the J gene lost 2 bases, with 15 bases spanning the gap. CDR3 sequence (DNA): TGTGCCAGCAGCCCCACGTCGACAGGCAACTATGGCTACACCTTC. It translates to CASSPTSTGNYGYTF.

This chain uses TRBV18 with TRBJ2-5, with 9 bases fitting TRBD1. This CDR3 is 17 amino acids long. The V gene's germline CDR1 is KGHSH and CDR2 LQKENI. V lost 3 bases to trimming and J lost 1 base; unmatched junction nucleotides: 9. The CDR3 sequence: CASSPLAGTGSQETQYF. The CDR3 region has the DNA TGTGCCAGCTCACCCCTTGCCGGGACAGGGTCCCAAGAGACCCAGTACTTC.

J is TRBJ2-7 and V is TRBV27; perhaps TRBD2 as D (6 bases). The CDR3 is 14 residues long. The V end was cut by 0 bases, the J end by 6 bases, with 12 bases between. CDR1 and CDR2 (germline): MNHEY, SMNVEV (reference sequence). CDR3 DNA: TGTGCCAGCAGTTTATCGAACTGGGGAGGCGAGCAGTACTTC. Translation gives CASSLSNWGGEQYF.

The chain carries TRBV12-5 and TRBJ2-1; 7 nucleotides line up with TRBD2. The junction had 6 bases not matched to a gene; V was cut back by 3 bases and J by 1 base. The V gene's germline CDR1 is LGHNT and CDR2 FRNRAP. The CDR3 is 16 residues long. CDR3 DNA sequence: TGTGCTAGTGGTTTTTCCGCGGGAGTGTCCTACAATGAGCAGTTCTTC. It yields the protein CASGFSAGVSYNEQFF.

CDR3 DNA sequence: TGTGCCAGCAGTTACTCGGGACGGCAAAAACTGTTTTTT. Translating it yields CASSYSGRQKLFF. This chain uses TRBV6-5 with TRBJ1-4, with a weak D call TRBD1 (5 bases). Trimming pared 0 bases from V and 9 bases from J, leaving 8 bases between. This CDR3 contains 13 residues. The germline V gene has CDR1 MNHEY and CDR2 SVGAGI.

The chain uses TRBV9 and TRBJ2-4, with 11 bases fitting TRBD1. Per germline, CDR1 SGDLS and CDR2 YYNGEE. Losses at the gene ends were 2 bases for V and 9 bases for J; bases not matched to a gene: 7. The CDR3 is 15 amino acids. CDR3 DNA sequence: TGTGCCAGCAGCGTGGGGACAGGGGGGATCGGCATTCAGTACTTC. This encodes CASSVGTGGIGIQYF.

The chain couples TRBV6-5 to TRBJ1-3; unclear D gene. The V gene lost 5 bases and the J gene lost 2 bases, with 13 bases spanning the gap. This CDR3 contains 15 residues. Looked up from germline, CDR1 is MNHEY and CDR2 is SVGAGI. In DNA, the CDR3 is TGTGCCAGCAGTGTTACTTCCCCCCCTGGAAACACCATATATTTT. Its translation is CASSVTSPPGNTIYF.

CDR3 DNA sequence: TGTGCCAGCAGCCTTGGTGCCGAGCAGTACTTC. It yields the protein CASSLGAEQYF. The chain recombines TRBV5-6 with TRBJ2-7, with no clear D. This CDR3 has 11 amino acids. Germline CDR1 is SGHDT and CDR2 is YYEEEE. Trimming cost V 4 bases and J 6 bases, with 8 bases left between them.

The chain is built from TRBV9 and TRBJ1-2; the D gene is possibly TRBD1 (5 bases). With 0 bases removed from V and 3 bases from J, the gap between germline ends came to 9 bases. Germline CDR1 is SGDLS and CDR2 is YYNGEE. This CDR3 comprises 14 residues. For the CDR3, the DNA is TGTGCCAGCAGCGTAGAAGGGGCGCACTATGGCTACACCTTC. Residues: CASSVEGAHYGYTF.

The chain combines TRBV5-4 with TRBJ2-1; TRBD2 might be the D (6 bases). Germline values: CDR1 SGHNT, CDR2 YYREEE (reference sequence). V lost 0 bases, J lost 9 bases, and 13 bases lay in between. The CDR3 runs 14 residues. In DNA form, the CDR3 reads TGTGCCAGCAGCTTGGGACGGGGGACGGTTGAGCAGTTCTTC. It yields the protein CASSLGRGTVEQFF.

The chain combines TRBV5-1 with TRBJ2-2; D is unresolved. V gave up 3 bases and J gave up 5 bases, with 14 bases separating them. This CDR3 has 15 amino acids. CDR1 SGHRS and CDR2 YFSETQ come from the germline V gene. The DNA of the CDR3 is TGCGCCAGCAGCTCGAAGCCGACCTTTACCGGGGAGCTGTTTTTT. It translates to CASSSKPTFTGELFF.

The chain recombines TRBV2 with TRBJ1-3; D not resolved. Looked up from germline, CDR1 is SNHLY and CDR2 is FYNNEI. Trimming cost V 4 bases and J 0 bases, with 10 bases left between them. The CDR3 spans 15 residues. The CDR3, as DNA: TGTGCCAGCAGTGGGAAGTATTTCTCTGGAAACACCATATATTTT. It specifies CASSGKYFSGNTIYF.

The chain combines TRBV5-1 with TRBJ1-2; TRBD1 agrees at 7 bases. The CDR3 has 15 amino acids. Germline values: CDR1 SGHRS, CDR2 YFSETQ. The ends lost 1 base at V and 2 bases at J; junction bases unmatched: 5. CDR3 protein: CASSLFKTGNYGYTF. As DNA, the CDR3 is TGCGCCAGCAGCTTGTTCAAGACAGGGAACTATGGCTACACCTTC. The full variable domain, completed using reference TRBV5-1 and TRBJ1-2, is KAGVTQTPRYLIKTRGQQVTLSCSPISGHRSVSWYQQTPGQGLQFLFEYFSETQRNKGNFPGRFSGRQFSNSRSEMNVSTLELGDSALYLCASSLFKTGNYGYTFGSGTRLTVV.

The chain couples TRBV9 to TRBJ2-2; D is unclear. V was cut by 1 base and J by 1 base, with 8 bases left in between. CDR1 SGDLS and CDR2 YYNGEE come from the germline V gene. This CDR3 comprises 15 residues. CDR3 in DNA: TGTGCCAGCAGCGTACAGGCTTGGAACACCGGGGAGCTGTTTTTT. It specifies CASSVQAWNTGELFF.

J is TRBJ2-1 and V is TRBV7-9; 7 nucleotides match TRBD2. CDR3 length: 12 residues. With 5 bases clipped from V and 15 bases from J, the junction kept 10 bases outside the gene matches. Germline V lookup: CDR1 SEHNR, CDR2 FQNEAQ (reference sequence). The CDR3 region has the DNA TGTGCCAGCAGCCTAGGGGAGGGGAGGCTGTTCTTC. It translates to CASSLGEGRLFF.

The chain couples TRBV5-1 to TRBJ2-5; D gene ambiguous. The CDR3 consists of 13 residues. Per the germline V gene, CDR1 is SGHRS and CDR2 is YFSETQ. V was clipped by 0 bases and J by 4 bases, with 7 bases between them. Here the CDR3 DNA reads TGCGCCAGCAGCTTGGAGGGTGTAGAGACCCAGTACTTC. Protein sequence: CASSLEGVETQYF.

This clone was seen more than once but under ten times. The V gene is TRBV25-1, the J gene TRBJ1-6, with a weak D call TRBD1 (5 bases). Deletions cut 5 bases from V and 3 bases from J, with 14 bases between. This CDR3 spans 16 amino acids. Germline V CDR1 and CDR2: MGHDK, SYGVNS. The CDR3 DNA reads as TGTGCCAGCAGTTCCCGGCAGGGCAGCTATAATTCACCCCTCCACTTT. Its protein is CASSSRQGSYNSPLHF.

This clone was observed a handful of times. The chain employs TRBV7-9 and TRBJ2-7, with TRBD1 matching 8 bases. This CDR3 region has 15 residues. CDR1 is SEHNR, CDR2 FQNEAQ, per germline (reference sequence). J was trimmed by 1 base and V by 5 bases; bases with no gene match: 7. The CDR3 loop reads CASSPGGVRSYEQYF. The CDR3 DNA reads TGTGCCAGCAGCCCAGGGGGCGTAAGGTCCTACGAGCAGTACTTC.

The gene calls are TRBV19 and TRBJ2-4, with TRBD1 as a possible D gene (6 bases). Germline V lookup: CDR1 LNHDA, CDR2 SQIVND (reference sequence). Deletions cut 10 bases from V and 3 bases from J, with 13 bases between. The CDR3 spans 13 residues. CDR3 region: CAIPGQHKNIQYF. In DNA form, the CDR3 reads TGTGCCATCCCGGGACAACACAAAAACATTCAGTACTTC.

The rearrangement joins TRBV6-1 to TRBJ1-1; D gene ambiguous. This CDR3 region has 12 residues. Trimming removed 3 bases at V and 2 bases at J, with 4 bases between. Germline assignment: CDR1 MNHNS and CDR2 SASEGT. The CDR3 region is CASSEVNTEAFF. CDR3 sequence (DNA): TGTGCCAGCAGTGAGGTCAACACTGAAGCTTTCTTT.

This chain joins TRBV10-3 and TRBJ1-4; TRBD1 matches at 9 bases. V lost 10 bases, J lost 7 bases, and 4 bases stayed unmatched. The CDR3 has 12 amino acids. Germline V gene lookup returns CDR1 ENHRY and CDR2 SYGVKD. CDR3: CATGQGGEKLFF. CDR3 DNA: TGTGCCACGGGACAGGGAGGTGAAAAACTGTTTTTT.

In its sample, this clone was seen a few times. The chain couples TRBV5-1 to TRBJ1-6; D not resolved. Germline lookup yields CDR1 SGHRS and CDR2 YFSETQ. CDR3 length: 16 amino acids. Trimming took off 0 bases at V and 0 bases at J, with 7 bases between the two ends. As DNA, the CDR3 is TGCGCCAGCAGCTTGGCGGGCAGCTCCTATAATTCACCCCTCCACTTT. It codes for CASSLAGSSYNSPLHF.

This clone was detected a few times. The chain combines TRBV27 with TRBJ1-6, with D possibly being TRBD1 (6 bases). Per germline, CDR1 MNHEY and CDR2 SMNVEV (reference sequence). V shed 7 bases and J shed 8 bases, with 15 bases lying between them. The CDR3 extends over 14 amino acids. CDR3 region: CASKGGASDSPLHF. CDR3 sequence (DNA): TGTGCCAGCAAGGGGGGGGCCAGCGATTCACCCCTCCACTTT.